This T cell receptor beta chain derives from a study of radiation and T cells in renal cell carcinoma. Overall study: Nephrectomy followed 15 Gy stereotactic body radiation by 4 weeks. Findings of the study overall: In blood, top tumor clones expanded by 2 weeks, shrinking by 4.

Per germline, CDR1 MNHEY and CDR2 SMNVEV (reference sequence). V was trimmed by 5 bases and J by 0 bases, leaving 15 bases between them. This CDR3 comprises 16 residues. Time point here: baseline pretreatment blood. Treatment reported: 15 Gy SBRT to primary tumor, nephrectomy 4 weeks later. Radiation-treated patients gave blood at baseline, week 2 and week 4. In regard to this clone: What it recognizes is unknown.

Data came from immunoSEQ multiplex PCR; TCRdb stores just in-frame clones and leaves some out. The table lists approximately 120,000 clones, roughly 85% of them singletons, with around 3% in the top ten. The sample here was blood, taken from a patient whose treatment included radiotherapy and nephrectomy. This sequence was found in a woman in her sixties with renal cell carcinoma. The chain combines TRBV27 with TRBJ2-3; D remains unclear. Written as DNA, the CDR3 is TGTGCCAGCAGTCCCATGGGCTCCGATAGCACAGATACGCAGTATTTT. This translates into CASSPMGSDSTDTQYF.